This T cell receptor (beta chain) came from a study of OX40 agonist ivuxolimab in advanced cancers. Regarding the research as a whole: The costimulatory receptor OX40 (CD134) was targeted by ivuxolimab, a fully human IgG2 agonistic monoclonal antibody. The dose-escalation cohort was 82.7% male with a mean age of approximately 60 years, ranging from about 20 to 85. Partial responses occurred in three dose-escalation patients: two with cutaneous melanoma and one with hepatocellular carcinoma. The paper reports the monotherapy dose-escalation portion (N of about 47 patients) of the phase I ivuxolimab trial. Peripheral TCRbeta sequencing aimed to test whether ivuxolimab altered TCR sequence diversity and caused clonal T-cell expansion. Intravenous ivuxolimab was administered to patients every 2 weeks at six dose levels: 0.01, 0.1, 0.3, 1.5, 3 and 10 mg/kg. Among the roughly 52 dose-escalation patients, around 19 had hepatocellular carcinoma, 15 or so melanoma, 9 renal cell carcinoma and 9 head and neck cancer. Patients were allowed to have had prior anti-PD-1, anti-PD-L1 or anti-CTLA-4 therapy, and roughly 40% of the dose-escalation patients had been treated with checkpoint inhibitors.

Genomic DNA was extracted from sorted cells for sequencing of the TCRbeta CDR3 region. The immunoSEQ Assay was used to sequence the TCRbeta CDR3 regions. TCRdb carries this immuneACCESS record with in-frame sequences only. Its versions omit some clonotypes, under half of them owing to an unresolved V gene in the studies checked, with the rest unexplained. Here the sample has tens of thousands of clones; about 93% occur a single time. The ten largest clones capture 6.2% of the sample. The CDR3 spans 15 residues, from the cysteine through the phenylalanine. The only DNA kept is the CDR3, 45 bases in frame from the first base. From V the trimming removes 1 base and from J it removes 8 bases, while the gene matches leave 5 bases of the junction unaccounted for. In regard to this clone: Which antigen it targets is not known. No qualities accompany the bases; no much larger clone lies one base away.

What the research found in general, with its limitations: At doses of 0.1 to 3.0 mg/kg, clonal expansion of both CD4+ and CD8+ T cells in blood was seen between baseline and week 6. Antigen specificity was not determined for the clonally expanded peripheral T cells. In the 0.1-3.0 mg/kg groups, partial responders were among the patients with the lowest normalized peripheral clonal expansion, particularly in CD8+ T cells. Low levels of normalized T-cell clonal expansion were also seen in some patients who did not respond. After ivuxolimab, CD8+ T cells had more expanded clones than CD4+ T cells on average.

The trial excluded patients who had a history of autoimmune disease or were on systemic immunosuppression. Peripheral blood for TCR sequencing was collected from all dose cohorts at baseline, on cycle 4 day 1, and on cycle 7 day 1. Samples came from an open-label, multicenter, first-in-human phase I dose-escalation trial of ivuxolimab. Adults with locally advanced or metastatic head and neck squamous cell, hepatocellular, melanoma or renal cell carcinoma were enrolled in the trial. Before TCR sequencing, CD4+ and CD8+ T cells were separately sorted from peripheral blood. The receptor was isolated from an adult with an advanced solid tumor such as melanoma, head and neck, liver or kidney cancer. The sample in question was CD4+ or CD8+ T cells sorted from blood, obtained in a trial of the OX40 agonist ivuxolimab. The rearranged segments are TRBV6-7 and TRBJ1-4, and 9 junctional nucleotides match TRBD1. TRBV6-7 is an open reading frame whose function is uncertain. CDR3 loop: CASSYLGQGNEKLFF. The DNA reads as follows: TGTGCCAGCAGTTACTTGGGACAGGGAAACGAAAAACTGTTTTTT.